The 14 T cell receptor beta chains below all came from one sample that was sequenced in a study of blood T cells in healthy people across ages. A second PCR of about 7 to 12 cycles used a sample-barcoded 5' primer and a J-beta primer mix. TCRdb used MiXCR to reprocess the 5' RACE reads, holding one entry per CDR3 protein. Seen here are 550,000 to 800,000 distinct CDR3 sequences, about 30% observed once, and the top ten hold just over 15%. The specimen sequenced was blood. All receptors derive from a woman at least 80 years old in good health.

This clonotype appeared many times. This chain joins TRBV9 and TRBJ1-2; D is possibly TRBD1 (5 bases). The CDR3 length is 14 residues. CDR1 SGDLS and CDR2 YYNGEE come from the germline V gene. V gave up 3 bases and J gave up 2 bases, with 11 bases separating them. The CDR3 coding sequence is TGTGCCAGCAGCGAGGGACCGAGAAACTATGGCTACACCTTC. Its protein product is CASSEGPRNYGYTF.

This clonotype occurred many times. The chain recombines TRBV11-2 with TRBJ2-5; 8 bases agree with TRBD1. Germline V gene data show CDR1 as SGHAT and CDR2 as FQNNGV. The CDR3 totals 16 residues. The junction had 7 bases not matched to a gene; V was cut back by 4 bases and J by 0 bases. CDR3 sequence reads: CASSSRGQLNQETQYF. The CDR3, as DNA: TGTGCCAGCAGCTCCAGGGGGCAGTTAAACCAAGAGACCCAGTACTTC.

This clonotype was observed many times. J is TRBJ1-2 and V is TRBV5-1; D gene unclear. The V and J ends lost 1 base and 4 bases respectively, with 11 bases between them. CDR1 and CDR2 from the germline V gene are SGHRS and YFSETQ. CDR3 size: 14 residues. CDR3 nucleotide sequence: TGCGCCAGCAGCTTGTCCCGACCCTCCTATGGCTACACCTTC. It yields the protein CASSLSRPSYGYTF.

In its sample, this clonotype was seen many times. The chain couples TRBV20-1 to TRBJ2-7, with D perhaps assigned TRBD1 or TRBD2 (5 bases each). The CDR3 is made up of 13 amino acids. The germline V and J ends were trimmed by 5 bases and 4 bases, with 15 bases remaining between them. The V gene's germline CDR1 is DFQATT and CDR2 SNEGSKA (reference sequence). Written as DNA, the CDR3 is TGCAGTGCTGGGGGTCAGGGTTATTACGAGCAGTACTTC. Translation: CSAGGQGYYEQYF.

Many counts were recorded for this clonotype. J is TRBJ2-7 and V is TRBV9, with TRBD2 as a possible D gene (6 bases). CDR1 is SGDLS and CDR2 is YYNGEE in the germline V gene. The V end was cut by 2 bases, the J end by 6 bases, with 18 bases between. CDR3 size: 15 residues. The chain's CDR3 is CASSVGKASGGEQYF. In DNA form, the CDR3 reads TGTGCCAGCAGCGTGGGGAAGGCCTCCGGGGGCGAGCAGTACTTC.

The chain couples TRBV4-2 to TRBJ1-5; D is undetermined. CDR1 and CDR2 from the germline V gene are LGHNA and YNFKEQ. CDR3 size: 16 residues. V lost 4 bases to trimming and J lost 0 bases, with 13 bases between them. In nucleotides, the CDR3 is TGTGCCAGCAGCCCCGTTTTCGGAGATAGCAATCAGCCCCAGCATTTT. Translated: CASSPVFGDSNQPQHF.

This clonotype was detected ten times or more. This sequence joins TRBV3-1 and TRBJ2-6; no firm D call. Trimming took 4 bases from V and 5 from J, leaving 21 bases between them. CDR3 length: 18 amino acids. CDR1 and CDR2 (germline): LGHDT, YNNKEL (reference sequence). CDR3 in amino acids: CASSPRSNRARRANVLTF. The CDR3 coding sequence is TGTGCCAGCAGCCCTCGATCCAATCGGGCGAGAAGGGCCAACGTCCTGACTTTC. Variable domain in full (rest from reference TRBV3-1 and TRBJ2-6): DTAVSQTPKYLVTQMGNDKSIKCEQNLGHDTMYWYKQDSKKFLKIMFSYNNKELIINETVPNRFSPKSPDKAHLNLHINSLELGDSAVYFCASSPRSNRARRANVLTFGAGSRLTVL.

Worth noting for this clonotype: The germline gene is not matched at one end of the junction; a read error may be the cause. The chain combines TRBV3-1 with TRBJ1-5; D call uncertain. The CDR3 consists of 15 residues. Per germline, CDR1 LGHDT and CDR2 YNNKEL (reference sequence). CDR3 loop: CASSPQGRRDQPRHF. Here the CDR3 DNA reads TGTGCCAGCAGCCCCCAAGGCAGAAGGGATCAGCCCCGGCATTTT.

The chain is built from TRBV7-3 and TRBJ2-7; a weak D match, TRBD1 (5 bases). Germline V gene sequence: CDR1 SGHTA, CDR2 FQGTGA. The CDR3 has 14 amino acids. V lost 1 base and J 5 bases, leaving 12 bases between the germline ends. The CDR3 DNA sequence: TGTGCCAGCAGCTTAATGGCTGGGGCGAACGAGCAGTACTTC. Amino acid sequence: CASSLMAGANEQYF. The full variable domain, rest sourced from reference TRBV7-3 and TRBJ2-7, is GAGVSQTPSNKVTEKGKYVELRCDPISGHTALYWYRQSLGQGPEFLIYFQGTGAADDSGLPNDRFFAVRPEGSVSTLKIQRTERGDSAVYLCASSLMAGANEQYFGPGTRLTVT.

This clonotype occurred many times. The chain joins TRBV28 to TRBJ2-7; D assignment may be TRBD1 or TRBD2 (8 bases each). The CDR3 extends over 16 amino acids. The germline CDR1 and CDR2 sequences are MDHEN and SYDVKM. V was clipped by 5 bases and J by 2 bases, with 19 bases between them. CDR3: CASSPGGTGRPYEQYF. The CDR3 region has the DNA TGTGCCAGCAGTCCGGGGGGGACAGGCCGACCCTACGAGCAGTACTTC. The full variable domain, its missing parts supplied by reference TRBV28 and TRBJ2-7, is DVKVTQSSRYLVKRTGEKVFLECVQDMDHENMFWYRQDPGLGLRLIYFSYDVKMKEKGDIPEGYSVSREKKERFSLILESASTNQTSMYLCASSPGGTGRPYEQYFGPGTRLTVT.

This clonotype occurred many times. The CDR3 loop reads CASNLVGGPTDTQYF. Written as DNA, the CDR3 is TGTGCCAGCAACCTCGTAGGAGGACCAACAGATACGCAGTATTTT. The V gene is TRBV7-3, the J gene TRBJ2-3; weak D call: TRBD2 (5 bases). CDR3 length: 15 residues. Germline lookup yields CDR1 SGHTA and CDR2 FQGTGA. The V gene lost 7 bases and the J gene lost 3 bases, with 17 bases spanning the gap. Looking up the rest from reference TRBV7-3 and TRBJ2-3 gives the full variable domain: GAGVSQTPSNKVTEKGKYVELRCDPISGHTALYWYRQSLGQGPEFLIYFQGTGAADDSGLPNDRFFAVRPEGSVSTLKIQRTERGDSAVYLCASNLVGGPTDTQYFGPGTRLTVL.

The V and J genes are TRBV5-5 and TRBJ1-4; 7 bases are a match to TRBD1. V lost 3 bases to trimming and J lost 5 bases; unmatched junction nucleotides: 1. Germline values: CDR1 SGHKS, CDR2 YYEKEE (reference sequence). The CDR3 consists of 13 residues. In DNA, the CDR3 is TGTGCCAGCAGCTCACAGGGGAATGAAAAACTGTTTTTT. Protein sequence: CASSSQGNEKLFF.

Points on this clonotype: A much bigger clone sits one base away, suggesting this may be a read error. The gene calls are TRBV12-3 or TRBV12-4 and TRBJ1-4, with D perhaps TRBD1 (6 bases). The CDR3 consists of 13 residues. CDR3 residues: CASSFRGREKRFF. The CDR3, as DNA: TGTGCCAGCAGTTTCAGGGGAAGAGAAAAACGGTTTTTT.

The chain recombines TRBV10-3 with TRBJ1-5; maybe TRBD1 (6 bases). Germline V CDR1 and CDR2: ENHRY, SYGVKD. V was pared by 0 bases and J by 4 bases, with 19 bases between. CDR3 length equals 18 residues. CDR3 amino acids: CAISESPGTGSRNQPQHF. CDR3 DNA sequence: TGTGCCATCAGTGAGTCCCCGGGAACAGGGTCCCGAAATCAGCCCCAGCATTTT.